What follows are 28 T cell receptor beta chains derived from one specimen sequenced in a study of vaccination effects on CD4 cells after COVID-19. Their specific antigens are unknown. ViraFEST assay sequencing came after antigen-specific CD4+ T cells were expanded with viral peptide pools. Scientists isolated CD4+ T cells after an approximately ten-day culture period ended. None of these healthy vaccinees had been infected with SARS-CoV-2 before vaccination. Data came from immunoSEQ multiplex PCR; TCRdb stores just in-frame clones and leaves some out. Of 55,000 to 75,000 clones listed, roughly 76% are singletons. The sequencing here drew on CD4+ T cells from PBMCs cultured with HCoV-NL63 spike peptides, taken before COVID-19 vaccination. These receptors were obtained from a human donor who received a COVID-19 vaccine.

J is TRBJ2-3 and V is TRBV2; tentative D call: TRBD2 (7 bases). This CDR3 region has 16 residues. Per germline, CDR1 SNHLY and CDR2 FYNNEI. Trimming removed 1 base at V and 4 bases at J, with 15 bases between. Written as DNA, the CDR3 is TGTGCCAGCAGTGAAGGGGGGGGCCCTGGTCCAGATACGCAGTATTTT. Translating it yields CASSEGGGPGPDTQYF.

The gene calls are TRBV7-9 and TRBJ2-7; D is unresolved. Germline CDR1 and CDR2: SEHNR and FQNEAQ (reference sequence). Trimming took 2 bases from V and 5 from J, leaving 10 bases between them. The CDR3 sequence is 13 residues long. The CDR3 bases are TGTGCCAGCAGCTTATCCGGTGGGAACGAGCAGTACGTC. Its protein is CASSLSGGNEQYV.

This rearrangement joins TRBV5-1 to TRBJ1-5; a weak D match, TRBD1 (6 bases). V lost 0 bases and J 8 bases, leaving 18 bases between the germline ends. Germline CDR1 is SGHRS and CDR2 is YFSETQ. CDR3 length: 16 amino acids. The CDR3 loop reads CASSLEGTSQGEPQHF. DNA for the CDR3: TGCGCCAGCAGCTTGGAAGGGACATCCCAGGGAGAGCCCCAGCATTTT.

This chain joins TRBV6-5 and TRBJ1-2, with D perhaps TRBD1 (6 bases). Germline V CDR1 and CDR2: MNHEY, SVGAGI. V lost 2 bases and J lost 4, with 17 bases in between. The CDR3 has 16 amino acids. The CDR3 here is CASSYTSGEGGYGYTF. CDR3 sequence (DNA): TGTGCCAGCAGTTACACCTCAGGGGAGGGGGGCTATGGCTACACCTTC.

This clone has only a few counts. The chain recombines TRBV4-1 with TRBJ1-5; possible D gene TRBD1, 6 bases. The germline V and J ends were trimmed by 6 bases and 3 bases, with 12 bases remaining between them. The CDR3 spans 14 residues. Germline loops: CDR1 MGHRA, CDR2 YSYEKL. CDR3 region: CASSYRVFNQPQHF. CDR3 in DNA: TGCGCCAGCAGTTACAGGGTATTCAATCAGCCCCAGCATTTT.

This chain uses TRBV3-1 (or the pseudogene TRBV3-2) with TRBJ1-2; D not certain. From germline, CDR1 is LGHDT and CDR2 YNNKEL (reference sequence). Deletions cut 0 bases from V and 8 bases from J, with 13 bases between. The CDR3 is 14 amino acids. The CDR3 loop reads CASSQDPRYGGYTF. DNA for the CDR3: TGTGCCAGCAGCCAAGATCCCCGCTACGGGGGCTACACCTTC.

The gene calls are TRBV28 and TRBJ2-5; 7 bases match TRBD2. This CDR3 spans 14 amino acids. With 3 bases clipped from V and 5 bases from J, the junction kept 6 bases outside the gene matches. The V gene's germline CDR1 is MDHEN and CDR2 SYDVKM. The CDR3 is CASSLGGSQETQYF. In nucleotides, the CDR3 is TGTGCCAGCAGTTTGGGAGGGAGTCAGGAGACCCAGTACTTC.

This chain connects TRBV2 to TRBJ2-4; TRBD1 matches 9 bases. There are 19 residues in the CDR3. Unmatched junction bases numbered 13, after V lost 4 bases and J lost 0 bases. CDR1 and CDR2 from the germline V gene are SNHLY and FYNNEI. CDR3 residues: CASSGPGQGLGLAKNIQYF. The DNA of the CDR3 is TGTGCCAGCAGTGGTCCGGGACAGGGACTGGGGTTAGCCAAAAACATTCAGTACTTC.

The chain joins TRBV24-1 to TRBJ1-2, with 10 bases matching TRBD1. V was pared by 4 bases and J by 8 bases, with 9 bases of the junction left unmatched. CDR1 is KGHDR and CDR2 is SFDVKD in the germline V gene. This CDR3 is built from 15 residues. CDR3 region: CATSDPRQGASGYTF. CDR3 nucleotides: TGTGCCACCAGTGACCCTAGACAGGGGGCGTCCGGCTACACCTTC.

The rearrangement links TRBV28 to TRBJ1-2, with D hard to call. Germline V CDR1 and CDR2: MDHEN, SYDVKM. The V end lost 6 bases, the J end lost 8 bases, and 13 bases lay between the germline ends. The CDR3 is 12 amino acids. In nucleotides, the CDR3 is TGTGCCAGCAGAAACTCGGTCTTGGGCTACACCTTC. Amino acids: CASRNSVLGYTF.

This clone was counted once. The V gene is TRBV7-9, the J gene TRBJ2-1; D unresolved. The CDR3 is 12 residues long. Between the trimmed V and J ends, which lost 3 bases and 5 bases, there was a span of 5 bases. CDR1 SEHNR and CDR2 FQNEAQ come from the germline V gene (reference sequence). The CDR3 DNA reads as TGTGCCAGCAGCTTTATTAACAATGAGCAGTTCTTC. Translation: CASSFINNEQFF.

The V gene is TRBV6-5, the J gene TRBJ1-2; D gene ambiguous. V was cut by 2 bases and J by 4 bases, with 11 bases left in between. The CDR3 is 14 amino acids. The germline V gene encodes CDR1 MNHEY and CDR2 SVGAGI. The DNA of the CDR3 is TGTGCCAGCAGTTACACGGCCGGGTCCTATGGCTACACCTTC. As protein: CASSYTAGSYGYTF.

The chain combines TRBV9 with TRBJ2-3; TRBD2 matches 8 bases. The V and J ends lost 4 bases and 4 bases, in that order; junction bases with no gene match: 11. The CDR3 sequence is 16 residues long. The germline V gene encodes CDR1 SGDLS and CDR2 YYNGEE. CDR3 region: CASSPPAGGSPDTQYF. CDR3 nucleotides: TGTGCCAGCAGCCCCCCGGCGGGGGGAAGTCCAGATACGCAGTATTTT.

This sequence joins TRBV15 and TRBJ2-7, with D unresolved. V lost 3 bases and J lost 0, with 3 bases in between. The CDR3 is 12 residues long. CDR1 and CDR2 from the germline V gene are LNHNV and YYDKDF (reference sequence). In DNA, the CDR3 is TGTGCCACCAGCAGTGACTCCTACGAGCAGTACGTC. It translates to CATSSDSYEQYV.

This clone was recorded once. The chain has TRBV5-1 and TRBJ1-1; maybe TRBD1 (5 bases). Trimming shortened V by 2 bases and J by 1 base, and 21 bases separated the two germline ends. The germline gives CDR1 SGHRS, CDR2 YFSETQ. This CDR3 has 18 amino acids. The chain's CDR3 is CASSFPPGASLRNTEAFF. DNA of the CDR3: TGCGCCAGCAGCTTCCCCCCCGGGGCGAGCTTGAGGAACACTGAAGCTTTCTTT.

The rearrangement uses TRBV11-3 and TRBJ2-2, with D perhaps being TRBD1 or TRBD2 (5 bases each). With 5 bases removed from V and 2 bases from J, the gap between germline ends came to 12 bases. Germline CDR1 is SGHNT and CDR2 is YENEEA. The CDR3 totals 15 residues. DNA of the CDR3: TGTGCCAGCAGCCCCGGGACGGGTAACACCGGGGAGCTGTTTTTT. This sequence encodes CASSPGTGNTGELFF.

V and J are TRBV10-2 and TRBJ2-1; tentative D call: TRBD2 (5 bases). Germline values: CDR1 WSHSY, CDR2 SAAADI. Trimming shortened V by 3 bases and J by 0 bases, and 12 bases separated the two germline ends. CDR3 size: 16 residues. CDR3 region: CASSDFGGSSYNEQFF. DNA of the CDR3: TGCGCCAGCAGTGATTTTGGTGGGAGCTCCTACAATGAGCAGTTCTTC.

The chain couples TRBV24-1 to TRBJ2-1; tentative D call: TRBD1 (6 bases). The CDR3 has 16 amino acids. V lost 4 bases, J lost 4 bases, and 16 bases lay in between. Germline assignment: CDR1 KGHDR and CDR2 SFDVKD. The CDR3, as DNA: TGTGCCACCAGTGACCCCGGGCCAGGGGCGTACAATGAGCAGTTCTTC. This gives the protein CATSDPGPGAYNEQFF.

The chain uses TRBV6-5 and TRBJ2-5; maybe TRBD2 (6 bases). The CDR3 covers 14 residues. Trimming removed 5 bases at V and 5 bases at J, with 15 bases between. Germline V gene data show CDR1 as MNHEY and CDR2 as SVGAGI. The CDR3 is CASSPDQAGETQYF. The CDR3 DNA is TGTGCCAGCAGTCCAGACCAGGCGGGGGAGACCCAGTACTTC.

V usage is TRBV4-1 and J usage is TRBJ1-2; 8 bases line up with TRBD1. The V segment lost 3 bases and the J segment 4 bases; nucleotides outside the gene matches: 7. This CDR3 has 15 amino acids. Germline-derived CDR1 and CDR2 are MGHRA and YSYEKL. This CDR3 is CASSQPGQAIYGYTF. The CDR3 DNA is TGCGCCAGCAGCCAGCCGGGACAGGCGATCTATGGCTACACCTTC.

The rearrangement links TRBV6-1 to TRBJ1-2; D gene uncertain. Germline V CDR1 and CDR2: MNHNS, SASEGT. The V gene lost 0 bases and the J gene lost 8 bases, with 10 bases spanning the gap. The CDR3 consists of 13 residues. The CDR3 region is CASSEALSDGYTF. The CDR3 coding sequence is TGTGCCAGCAGTGAAGCCCTTTCGGACGGCTACACCTTC.

The chain links TRBV7-2 to TRBJ1-2, with TRBD1 matching 8 bases. Losses at the gene ends were 2 bases for V and 8 bases for J; bases not matched to a gene: 4. The CDR3 sequence is 13 residues long. The germline CDR1 and CDR2 sequences are SGHTA and FQGNSA. The CDR3, as DNA: TGTGCCAGCAGCTTACAGGGGGCAAAAGGCTACACCTTC. Protein sequence: CASSLQGAKGYTF.

This clone was recorded only once. The CDR3 spells CASSFRSRVVGHNSPLHF. The CDR3 bases are TGCGCCAGCAGCTTTCGGAGTAGGGTTGTGGGGCATAATTCACCCCTCCACTTT. The genes are TRBV5-1 and TRBJ1-6; a possible D gene is TRBD1 (5 bases). Trimming left V 2 bases short and J 5 bases short, with 20 bases between. The CDR3 runs 18 residues. Germline loops: CDR1 SGHRS, CDR2 YFSETQ. Using reference TRBV5-1 and TRBJ1-6 for the parts outside the CDR3, the full variable domain is KAGVTQTPRYLIKTRGQQVTLSCSPISGHRSVSWYQQTPGQGLQFLFEYFSETQRNKGNFPGRFSGRQFSNSRSEMNVSTLELGDSALYLCASSFRSRVVGHNSPLHFGNGTRLTVT.

V is TRBV2 and J is TRBJ2-5, with a tentative D call TRBD1 (6 bases). Germline V lookup: CDR1 SNHLY, CDR2 FYNNEI. Trimming took 6 bases from V and 7 from J, leaving 15 bases between them. The CDR3 has 13 residues. The CDR3 is CASRDGRGGTQYF. As DNA, the CDR3 is TGTGCCAGCAGGGACGGGCGAGGGGGGACCCAGTACTTC.

The chain is built from TRBV6-5 and TRBJ2-4; D unresolved. CDR3 length: 14 amino acids. V lost 2 bases and J lost 2, with 7 bases in between. Germline assignment: CDR1 MNHEY and CDR2 SVGAGI. The CDR3 DNA sequence: TGTGCCAGCAGTTACGGACCGACCAAAAACATTCAGTACTTC. Protein product: CASSYGPTKNIQYF.

The chain is built from TRBV18 and TRBJ2-3; maybe TRBD1 (6 bases). Germline-derived CDR1 and CDR2 are KGHSH and LQKENI. The CDR3 loop spans 17 amino acids. Trimming cost V 0 bases and J 0 bases, with 13 bases left between them. The CDR3 sequence: CASSPPGAAQSTDTQYF. CDR3 nucleotides: TGTGCCAGCTCACCACCGGGGGCGGCCCAAAGCACAGATACGCAGTATTTT. The variable domain in full, completed from reference TRBV18 and TRBJ2-3, reads NAGVMQNPRHLVRRRGQEARLRCSPMKGHSHVYWYRQLPEEGLKFMVYLQKENIIDESGMPKERFSAEFPKEGPSILRIQQVVRGDSAAYFCASSPPGAAQSTDTQYFGPGTRLTVL.

This chain links TRBV6-5 with TRBJ2-3; D may match TRBD1 or TRBD2 (5 bases each). CDR1 is MNHEY, CDR2 SVGAGI, per germline. This CDR3 comprises 15 residues. V lost 6 bases, J lost 0 bases, and 13 bases lay in between. CDR3 residues: CASRRDASSTDTQYF. CDR3 DNA sequence: TGTGCCAGCAGACGGGACGCCTCTAGCACAGATACGCAGTATTTT.

The CDR3 DNA reads TGTGCCAGCAGCTTACTAAGAATCGGGACAGGGATGAACACTGAAGCTTTCTTT. Amino acids: CASSLLRIGTGMNTEAFF. The chain employs TRBV5-5 and TRBJ1-1, with 9 bases fitting TRBD1. V trimming: 2 bases; J trimming: 0 bases; junction bases outside the gene matches: 11. CDR3 length: 18 amino acids. CDR1 SGHKS and CDR2 YYEKEE come from the germline V gene (reference sequence).